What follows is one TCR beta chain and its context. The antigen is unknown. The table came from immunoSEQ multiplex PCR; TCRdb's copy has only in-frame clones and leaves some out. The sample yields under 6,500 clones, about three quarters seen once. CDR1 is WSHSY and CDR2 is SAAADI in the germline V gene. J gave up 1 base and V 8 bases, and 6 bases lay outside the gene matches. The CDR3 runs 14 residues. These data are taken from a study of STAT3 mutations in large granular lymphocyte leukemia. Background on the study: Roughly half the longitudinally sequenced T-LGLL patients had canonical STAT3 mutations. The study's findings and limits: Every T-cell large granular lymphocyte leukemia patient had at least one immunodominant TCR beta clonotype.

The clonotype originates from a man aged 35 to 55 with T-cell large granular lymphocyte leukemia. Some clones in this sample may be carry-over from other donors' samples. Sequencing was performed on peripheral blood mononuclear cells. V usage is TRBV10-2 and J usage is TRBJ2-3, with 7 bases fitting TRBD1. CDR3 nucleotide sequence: TGCGCCAGCGGGGGACAGAGTGGCACAGATACGCAGTATTTT. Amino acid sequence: CASGGQSGTDTQYF.